The 10 T cell receptor beta chains listed next were all sequenced from one sample in a study of T cells in Graves' hyperthyroidism and ophthalmopathy. TCR beta CDR3 region amplification was performed from RNA transcripts. HTBI primers were employed in a first-round RT-PCR of the TCR CDR3. MiXCR, applied by TCRdb to the multiplex PCR reads, yields one record per CDR3 protein. Of some 560,000 distinct CDR3 sequences listed, less than 15% are singletons. Sequenced: blood. These receptors all come from a woman between 40 and 55 years old with Graves' hyperthyroidism.

This clonotype was recorded at least ten times. The V call is TRBV9, the J call TRBJ1-1, with D tentatively TRBD1 (6 bases). With 0 bases removed from V and 5 bases from J, the gap between germline ends came to 8 bases. The CDR3 is 13 amino acids. Germline V gene lookup returns CDR1 SGDLS and CDR2 YYNGEE. The CDR3 is CASSVATGTEAFF. The CDR3 DNA is TGTGCCAGCAGCGTAGCTACAGGGACTGAAGCTTTCTTT.

This clonotype has just a few counts. This chain connects TRBV6-1 to TRBJ1-4; D perhaps matches TRBD1 (5 bases). Germline V gives CDR1 MNHNS, CDR2 SASEGT. Trimming pared 2 bases from V and 8 bases from J, leaving 12 bases between. The CDR3 spans 14 residues. In nucleotides, the CDR3 is TGTGCCAGCAGTGAATGGCAGGGAGCGGAAAAACTGTTTTTT. This gives the protein CASSEWQGAEKLFF.

This clonotype was observed a few times. Being one base from a much bigger clone, this may be a read error. The chain employs TRBV11-1 and TRBJ2-5; D is tentatively TRBD1 or TRBD2 (5 bases each). The CDR3 has 15 amino acids. V gave up 5 bases and J gave up 2 bases, with 15 bases separating them. CDR1 and CDR2 from the germline V gene are SGHAT and FQDESV (reference sequence). DNA of the CDR3: TGTGCCAGCAGCAGAGACACCGGGGCTCAAGAGACCCAGTACTTC. Amino acid sequence: CASSRDTGAQETQYF.

This clonotype was observed a few times. The chain carries TRBV5-6 and TRBJ2-7; 7 nucleotides agree with TRBD1. This CDR3 comprises 13 residues. The V gene's germline CDR1 is SGHDT and CDR2 YYEEEE. The V and J ends lost 3 bases and 5 bases, in that order; junction bases with no gene match: 5. CDR3 sequence: CASSSRDSHEQYF. The CDR3 DNA reads TGTGCCAGCAGCTCCCGGGACAGCCACGAGCAGTACTTC.

Ten or more counts support this clonotype. The chain has TRBV30 and TRBJ2-7, with 8 positions matching TRBD1. This CDR3 has 13 residues. The germline gives CDR1 GTSNPN, CDR2 SVGIG (reference sequence). V was pared by 4 bases and J by 6 bases, with 8 bases of the junction left unmatched. CDR3 sequence: CAWTGQGRGEQYF. CDR3 nucleotide sequence: TGTGCCTGGACAGGACAGGGTCGTGGCGAGCAGTACTTC.

The chain recombines TRBV29-1 with TRBJ2-1, with D perhaps TRBD1 or TRBD2 (5 bases each). The ends were cut back, 3 bases at V and 9 bases at J, with 18 bases in the middle. Germline CDR1 and CDR2: SQVTM and ANQGSEA. The CDR3 has 14 amino acids. The CDR3: CSVDRELRGAEQFF. The CDR3 region has the DNA TGCAGCGTTGATCGGGAACTCCGAGGGGCTGAGCAGTTCTTC.

This clonotype was observed at least ten times. This chain uses TRBV7-2 with TRBJ2-4; 8 bases match TRBD2. The CDR3 spans 15 residues. V gave up 1 base and J gave up 6 bases; unmatched junction bases: 5. CDR1 SGHTA and CDR2 FQGNSA come from the germline V gene. The DNA of the CDR3 is TGTGCCAGCAGCTTAGAAGCGGGAGCTCCAAACATTCAGTACTTC. Translated: CASSLEAGAPNIQYF.

The gene calls are TRBV24-1 and TRBJ2-7; 8 bases line up with TRBD1. Germline values: CDR1 KGHDR, CDR2 SFDVKD. V gave up 0 bases and J gave up 5 bases; unmatched junction bases: 5. CDR3 length equals 15 residues. The DNA for the CDR3 is TGTGCCACCAGTGATTTGGACAGGGGAGTGGACGAGCAGTACTTC. The encoded protein is CATSDLDRGVDEQYF.

This clonotype was recorded at least ten times. J is TRBJ2-7 and V is TRBV11-2, with 14 bases aligning to TRBD2. CDR1 and CDR2 from the germline V gene are SGHAT and FQNNGV. The CDR3 contains 20 residues. V dropped 1 base and J dropped 3; count of bases not matched to a gene: 14. Written as DNA, the CDR3 is TGTGCCAGCAGCTTAGCTTCGAAGGGACTAGCGGGAGTAAAGGGCTACGAGCAGTACTTC. Residues: CASSLASKGLAGVKGYEQYF.

J is TRBJ2-2 and V is TRBV5-1; D possibly corresponds to TRBD1 (5 bases). V was pared by 4 bases and J by 3 bases, with 10 bases between. Germline V gene lookup returns CDR1 SGHRS and CDR2 YFSETQ. CDR3 length: 14 amino acids. CDR3 loop: CASSRQFDTGELFF. Written as DNA, the CDR3 is TGCGCCAGCAGCCGACAGTTCGACACCGGGGAGCTGTTTTTT.